A single sample is the source of the 8 T cell receptor beta chains below, sequenced in a study of T cell responses to AZD1222 COVID-19 vaccine. Generated by immunoSEQ multiplex PCR, the TCRdb table keeps only in-frame clones and is missing some. The sample records some 52,000 clones, about nine tenths being singletons. The material was peripheral blood, obtained 28 days after the second AZD1222 dose. The receptors stem from an adult who received the AZD1222 COVID-19 vaccine.

The rearrangement joins TRBV5-4 to TRBJ2-7; unclear D gene. The CDR3 spans 14 residues. V was trimmed by 0 bases and J by 3 bases, leaving 10 bases between them. The V gene's germline CDR1 is SGHNT and CDR2 YYREEE (reference sequence). Here the CDR3 DNA reads TGTGCCAGCAGCTTGGAGGTCGGCAACTACGAGCAGTACTTC. Protein product: CASSLEVGNYEQYF.

The chain carries TRBV27 and TRBJ1-4; 9 bases map to TRBD1. This CDR3 has 16 residues. The germline V gene encodes CDR1 MNHEY and CDR2 SMNVEV (reference sequence). V trimming: 5 bases; J trimming: 7 bases; junction bases outside the gene matches: 11. Here the CDR3 reads CASSLTPQGAFEKLFF. For the CDR3, the DNA is TGTGCCAGCAGTCTAACCCCACAGGGGGCGTTTGAAAAACTGTTTTTT. Filled out from reference TRBV27 and TRBJ1-4, the complete variable domain reads EAQVTQNPRYLITVTGKKLTVTCSQNMNHEYMSWYRQDPGLGLRQIYYSMNVEVTDKGDVPEGYKVSRKEKRNFPLILESPSPNQTSLYFCASSLTPQGAFEKLFFGSGTQLSVL.

The chain combines TRBV28 with TRBJ2-1, with TRBD2 matching over 7 bases. The CDR3 consists of 16 residues. Per germline, CDR1 MDHEN and CDR2 SYDVKM. Germline trimming cut 9 bases from V and 7 bases from J; bases unmatched to any gene: 18. Here the CDR3 DNA reads TGTGCCAGTAGCGGGCTACCCGCCCCTCGGCCTAATGAGCAGTTCTTC. This codes for CASSGLPAPRPNEQFF.

The rearrangement uses TRBV5-1 and TRBJ2-5, with 7 bases lining up with TRBD1. The CDR3 spans 14 residues. Germline assignment: CDR1 SGHRS and CDR2 YFSETQ. V lost 4 bases to trimming and J lost 2 bases; unmatched junction nucleotides: 5. CDR3 in amino acids: CASSTDRLQETQYF. The CDR3 DNA follows: TGCGCCAGCAGCACGGACAGGTTACAAGAGACCCAGTACTTC.

A few counts support this clone. The V and J genes are TRBV2 and TRBJ2-3; 16 nucleotides line up with TRBD2. The CDR3 loop spans 17 amino acids. The germline gives CDR1 SNHLY, CDR2 FYNNEI. V lost 6 bases, J lost 2 bases, and 5 bases stayed unmatched. CDR3 loop: CASSPGTSGRATDTQYF. The CDR3 bases are TGTGCCAGCAGCCCTGGGACTAGCGGGAGGGCCACAGATACGCAGTATTTT.

This clone was seen a single time. The gene calls are TRBV30 and TRBJ1-6; TRBD1 is a possible D gene (5 bases). V lost 4 bases, J lost 5 bases, and 9 bases lay in between. Germline V gene lookup returns CDR1 GTSNPN and CDR2 SVGIG (reference sequence). The CDR3 runs 13 residues. CDR3 sequence reads: CAWTGWDNSPLHF. In DNA, the CDR3 is TGTGCCTGGACAGGGTGGGATAATTCACCCCTCCACTTT.

This sequence joins TRBV19 and TRBJ2-2; D perhaps matches TRBD2 (6 bases). CDR3 length: 13 residues. In germline, CDR1 is LNHDA, CDR2 SQIVND (reference sequence). Trimming took 5 bases from V and 6 from J, leaving 10 bases between them. CDR3 sequence (DNA): TGTGCCAGTAGTCCGACTAGACCCGGGGAGCTGTTTTTT. Encoded protein: CASSPTRPGELFF.

The chain combines TRBV2 with TRBJ1-1; a possible D gene is TRBD1 (6 bases). Germline assignment: CDR1 SNHLY and CDR2 FYNNEI. The V end lost 6 bases, the J end lost 0 bases, and 11 bases lay between the germline ends. The CDR3 totals 14 residues. CDR3 region: CASRGDTMNTEAFF. The CDR3 DNA reads as TGTGCCAGCAGGGGGGACACTATGAACACTGAAGCTTTCTTT. The full variable domain, rest sourced from reference TRBV2 and TRBJ1-1, is EPEVTQTPSHQVTQMGQEVILRCVPISNHLYFYWYRQILGQKVEFLVSFYNNEISEKSEIFDDQFSVERPDGSNFTLKIRSTKLEDSAMYFCASRGDTMNTEAFFGQGTRLTVV.